This T cell receptor (beta chain) was identified during a study of T cell repertoires in cytomegalovirus infection. Across the study: Public TCR beta signatures marked donors with CMV infection and the matching HLA.

This clonotype was recorded at least ten times. Its antigen remains unknown. Overall study results and limits: The ex vivo response showed dominance by HLA-C-restricted CMV-specific TCR beta clonotypes. Cumulative frequency (of public TCR beta family members) identified carriers of CMV plus the relevant HLA.

Per the germline V gene, CDR1 is MNHEY and CDR2 is SVGAGI. This CDR3 is 16 amino acids long. The V end lost 2 bases, the J end lost 2 bases, and 13 bases lay between the germline ends. TCRdb fed the reads into MiXCR, producing one record per CDR3 protein. The sample has under 150,000 distinct CDR3 sequences, under 30% seen once; the top ten hold 34%. Source material: PBMCs, sequenced either directly or after in vitro stimulation (not recorded which). The source is a human donor in good health (CMV status not recorded). Some clones in this sample may be carry-over from other donors' samples. The V and J genes are TRBV6-5 and TRBJ2-1; D not certain. The CDR3 DNA sequence: TGTGCCAGCAGTTACGACTTACGACGAACCTACAATGAGCAGTTCTTC. Translating it yields CASSYDLRRTYNEQFF.